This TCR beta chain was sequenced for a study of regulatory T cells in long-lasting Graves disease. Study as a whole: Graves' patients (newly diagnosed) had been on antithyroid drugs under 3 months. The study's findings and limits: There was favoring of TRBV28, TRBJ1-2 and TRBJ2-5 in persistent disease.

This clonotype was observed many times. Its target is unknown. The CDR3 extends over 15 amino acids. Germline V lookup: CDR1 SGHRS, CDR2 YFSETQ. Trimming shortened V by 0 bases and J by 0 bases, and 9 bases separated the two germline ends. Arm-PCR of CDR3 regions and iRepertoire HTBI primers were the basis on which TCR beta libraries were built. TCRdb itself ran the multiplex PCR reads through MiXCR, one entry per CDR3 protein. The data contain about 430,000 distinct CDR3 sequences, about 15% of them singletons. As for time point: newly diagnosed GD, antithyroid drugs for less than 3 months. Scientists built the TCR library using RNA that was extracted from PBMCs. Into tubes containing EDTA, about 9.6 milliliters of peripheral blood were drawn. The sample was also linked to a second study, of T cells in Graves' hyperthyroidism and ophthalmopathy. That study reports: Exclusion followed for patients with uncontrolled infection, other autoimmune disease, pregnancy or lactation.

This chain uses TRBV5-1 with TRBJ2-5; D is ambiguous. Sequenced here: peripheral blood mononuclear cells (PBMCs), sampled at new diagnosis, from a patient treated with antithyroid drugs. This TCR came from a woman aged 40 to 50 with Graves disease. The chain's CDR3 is CASSLATIHQETQYF. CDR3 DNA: TGCGCCAGCAGCTTGGCCACCATTCACCAAGAGACCCAGTACTTC.